This T cell receptor (beta chain) emerged from a study of shared clonotypes between healthy human individuals (TCRdb year 2020). Study-level background: Three men and a couple of women, aged 18 to 49 years, made up the cohort. Leukapheresis yielded between about 0.9 and 9.5 billion PBMCs per donor. Blood TCR repertoires of a handful of healthy adults were deeply sequenced to estimate repertoire size and the extent of clonotype sharing between individuals. Different laboratories and diverse techniques were used to prepare libraries and sequence TCR repertoires, to increase sequencing depth and limit assay-specific biases. General study outcomes and caveats: Sampling was restricted to blood, and TCR repertoires in tissue are likely to differ from TCR repertoires in blood. Based on pairwise subsampling, the degree of clonotype sharing among donors was expected to be affected by sequencing depth. Because the study included only a small number of donors, the genetic and exposure-history diversity represented was limited.

CDR1 SGHRS and CDR2 YFSETQ are derived from the germline V gene. V lost 0 bases and J lost 1 base; the stretch between them is 17 bases long. The cysteine opens and the phenylalanine closes a CDR3 of 17 amino acids. Kept here is only the CDR3 DNA, which spans 51 bases and is read in frame from base 1. The donors were healthy, HIV-negative adults who had no recently reported acute infections or vaccinations. Every donor was a Caucasian adult living in Nashville, Tennessee, USA. For unsorted samples, around 85 million PBMCs were counted, and genomic DNA was extracted using the QIAamp DNA Blood Mini kit. Blood was collected by leukapheresis, and PBMCs were isolated by Ficoll-Histopaque density gradient centrifugation and then cryopreserved in liquid nitrogen vapor phase. This clone appeared once. Its antigen specificity is not known. Base-call qualities are not available, and no considerably larger clone is one nucleotide away. Weak support is all one read offers.

Using the deep immunoSEQ assay, multiplex PCR amplified TCR CDR3 regions from genomic DNA. Extracted genomic DNA from each cell subset was spread evenly across all wells of several immunoSEQ 96-well plates, with each plate serving as a replicate. For unsorted PBMC, 300 ng of genomic DNA, equivalent to 30,000 to 35,000 T cell genomes, went into each replicate PCR. Ten immunoSEQ deep assay plates were used to sequence the unsorted PBMC genomic DNA. The purified libraries were quantified using a Qubit 3.0 fluorometer, sized with a Bioanalyzer 2100, and then quantified again using the KAPA Library Quantification kit. Every immunoSEQ 96-well plate was sequenced on a dedicated single-read 150-cycle Illumina NextSeq 550 flow cell. In the original analysis: Because only junctional sequences without quality scores were contained in the immunoSEQ output, filtering matching that applied to full-length reads could not be performed. To assign V/J genes and CDR3, sequences were annotated using PyIR, a Python wrapper for IgBLAST v1.9, with IMGT germline references. Any read was removed if the V/J assignment was weak (E-value above 1e-6), the CDR3 was missing, or the read contained stop codons, out-of-frame junctions, or ambiguous translated residues. V3J clonotypes were defined by identical inferred V gene, J gene, and CDR3 amino acid sequence. Percentage overlap between repertoires was calculated by dividing the number of shared unique clonotypes by the size of the smaller repertoire. RTK rarefaction, the Chao1 estimator, and Recon v2.1 estimates of unobserved clonotypes were used to assess repertoire richness. TCRdb carries this immuneACCESS record with in-frame sequences only. Its versions omit some clonotypes, under half of them owing to an unresolved V gene in the studies checked, with the rest unexplained. Clone size and V and J calls were adopted from that table, with D and trimming inferred from the DNA. In this sample the table shows 75,000 to 100,000 clones, 40% to 55% of which occur a single time. The top ten constitute roughly 16% of the sample.

This sequence was found in a woman in her 40s in good health. Some clones in this sample may be carry-over from other donors' samples. Recombination joined TRBV5-1 with TRBJ2-7; matching of 5 bases hints at TRBD2 as the D gene. Sequencing used PBMCs. The CDR3 has the sequence CASSLGPPHGLSYEQYF. The bases read TGCGCCAGCAGCTTGGGCCCCCCCCACGGACTTTCCTACGAGCAGTACTTC.